The source of this TCR beta chain is a study of blood T cell repertoires in COVID-19. Clones were read by immunoSEQ multiplex PCR, and TCRdb kept only the in-frame ones, dropping some. The table lists some 340,000 clones, around 87% of them singletons. The cohort comprised adults aged about 18 to 90 years residing in about two dozen US areas. Symptom resolution, clearance, or two negative PCRs marked the recovered donors of Cohort 3. The CDR3 totals 14 residues. Trimming at V came to 4 bases and at J to 4 bases, leaving 2 bases not matched to a gene. Germline V gene lookup returns CDR1 WSHSY and CDR2 SAAADI.

V gene TRBV10-2 combines with J gene TRBJ1-2, with 11 bases lining up with TRBD1. This sequence originates from a woman aged 25 to 45 who had recovered from COVID-19. Sequenced material: PBMCs or T cells enriched from blood (not recorded which). The DNA for the CDR3 is TGCGCCAGCAGTGCCGGGACAGGGGGCTATGGCTACACCTTC. Its translation is CASSAGTGGYGYTF.